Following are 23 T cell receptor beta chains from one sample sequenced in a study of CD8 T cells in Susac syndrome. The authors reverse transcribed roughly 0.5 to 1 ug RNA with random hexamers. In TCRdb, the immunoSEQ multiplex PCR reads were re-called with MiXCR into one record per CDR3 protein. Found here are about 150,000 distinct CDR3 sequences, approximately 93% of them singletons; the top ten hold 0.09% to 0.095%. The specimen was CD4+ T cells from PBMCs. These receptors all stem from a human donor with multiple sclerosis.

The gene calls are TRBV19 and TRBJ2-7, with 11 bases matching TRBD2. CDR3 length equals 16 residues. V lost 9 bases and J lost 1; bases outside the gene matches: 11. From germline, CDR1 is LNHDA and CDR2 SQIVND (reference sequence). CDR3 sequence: CASQGATSGVSYEQYF. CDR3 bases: TGTGCCAGCCAGGGAGCGACTAGCGGGGTTTCCTACGAGCAGTACTTC. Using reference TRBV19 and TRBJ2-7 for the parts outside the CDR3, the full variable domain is DGGITQSPKYLFRKEGQNVTLSCEQNLNHDAMYWYRQDPGQGLRLIYYSQIVNDFQKGDIAEGYSVSREKKESFPLTVTSAQKNPTAFYLCASQGATSGVSYEQYFGPGTRLTVT.

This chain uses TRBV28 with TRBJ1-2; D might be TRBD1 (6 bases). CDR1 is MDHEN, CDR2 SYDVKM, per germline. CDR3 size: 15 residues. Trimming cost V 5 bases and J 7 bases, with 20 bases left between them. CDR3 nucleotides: TGTGCCAGCAGTGTCCCCTCCGGGACAATACCTGGCTACACCTTC. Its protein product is CASSVPSGTIPGYTF.

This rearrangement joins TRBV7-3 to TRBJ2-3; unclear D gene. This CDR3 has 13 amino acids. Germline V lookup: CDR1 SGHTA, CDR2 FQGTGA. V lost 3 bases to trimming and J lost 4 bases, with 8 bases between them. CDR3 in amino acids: CASSFTSADTQYF. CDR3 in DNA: TGTGCCAGCAGCTTTACCAGCGCAGATACGCAGTATTTT.

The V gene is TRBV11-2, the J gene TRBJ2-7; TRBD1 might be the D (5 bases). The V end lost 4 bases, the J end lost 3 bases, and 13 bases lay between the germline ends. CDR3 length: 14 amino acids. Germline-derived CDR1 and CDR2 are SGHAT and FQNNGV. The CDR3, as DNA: TGTGCCAGCAGCTCCTACAGGACCCTCTACGAGCAGTACTTC. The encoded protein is CASSSYRTLYEQYF.

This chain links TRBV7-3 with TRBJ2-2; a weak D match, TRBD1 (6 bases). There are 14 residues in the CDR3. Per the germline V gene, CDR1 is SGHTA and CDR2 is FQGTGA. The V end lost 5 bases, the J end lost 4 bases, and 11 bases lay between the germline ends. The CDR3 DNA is TGTGCCAGCAGCCCCGGACAGACCACCGGGGAGCTGTTTTTT. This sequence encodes CASSPGQTTGELFF.

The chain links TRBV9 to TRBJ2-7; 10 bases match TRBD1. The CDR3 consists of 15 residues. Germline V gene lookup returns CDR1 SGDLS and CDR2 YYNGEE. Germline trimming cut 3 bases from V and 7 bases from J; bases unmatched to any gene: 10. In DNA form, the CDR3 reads TGTGCCAGCAGCGAGGGGACAGGGGCGTCGAGGGAGCAGTACTTC. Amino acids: CASSEGTGASREQYF. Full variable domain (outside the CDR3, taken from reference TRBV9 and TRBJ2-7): DSGVTQTPKHLITATGQRVTLRCSPRSGDLSVYWYQQSLDQGLQFLIQYYNGEERAKGNILERFSAQQFPDLHSELNLSSLELGDSALYFCASSEGTGASREQYFGPGTRLTVT.

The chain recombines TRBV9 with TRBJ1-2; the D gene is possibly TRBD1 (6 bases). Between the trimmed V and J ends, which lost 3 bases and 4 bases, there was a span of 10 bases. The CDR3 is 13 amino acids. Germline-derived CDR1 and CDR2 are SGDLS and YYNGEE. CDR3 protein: CASSAQGRYGYTF. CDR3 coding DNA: TGTGCCAGCAGCGCGCAGGGGCGCTATGGCTACACCTTC.

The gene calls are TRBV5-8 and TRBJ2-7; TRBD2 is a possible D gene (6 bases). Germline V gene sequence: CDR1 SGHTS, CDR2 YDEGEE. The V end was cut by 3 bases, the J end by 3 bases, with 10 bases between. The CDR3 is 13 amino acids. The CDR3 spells CASSWRVDYEQYF. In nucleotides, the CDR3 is TGTGCCAGCAGCTGGAGGGTGGACTACGAGCAGTACTTC.

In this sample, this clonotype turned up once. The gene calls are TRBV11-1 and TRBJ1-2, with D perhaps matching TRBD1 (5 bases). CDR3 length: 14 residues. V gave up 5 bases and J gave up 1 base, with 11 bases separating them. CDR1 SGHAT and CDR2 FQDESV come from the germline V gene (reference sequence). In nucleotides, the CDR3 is TGTGCCAGCAGCCAAGGACATAATAACTATGGCTACACCTTC. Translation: CASSQGHNNYGYTF.

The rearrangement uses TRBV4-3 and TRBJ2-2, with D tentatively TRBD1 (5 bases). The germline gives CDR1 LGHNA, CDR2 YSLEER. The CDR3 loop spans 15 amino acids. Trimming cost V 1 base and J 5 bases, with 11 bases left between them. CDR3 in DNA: TGCGCCAGCAGCCAAGGGGCCAGGGTGACCGGGGAGCTGTTTTTT. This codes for CASSQGARVTGELFF.

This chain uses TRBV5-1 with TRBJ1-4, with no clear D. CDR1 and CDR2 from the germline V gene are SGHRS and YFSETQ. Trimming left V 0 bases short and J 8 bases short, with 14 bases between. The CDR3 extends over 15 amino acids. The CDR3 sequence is CASSLADRPLEKLFF. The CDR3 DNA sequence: TGCGCCAGCAGCTTGGCTGATAGACCCCTGGAAAAACTGTTTTTT.

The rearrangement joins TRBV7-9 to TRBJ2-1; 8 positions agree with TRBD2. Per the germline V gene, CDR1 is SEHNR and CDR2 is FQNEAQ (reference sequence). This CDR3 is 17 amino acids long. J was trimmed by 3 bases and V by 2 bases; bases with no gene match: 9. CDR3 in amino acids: CASSLPLRGGLYNEQFF. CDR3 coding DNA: TGTGCCAGCAGCTTACCGCTTCGGGGGGGCCTCTACAATGAGCAGTTCTTC.

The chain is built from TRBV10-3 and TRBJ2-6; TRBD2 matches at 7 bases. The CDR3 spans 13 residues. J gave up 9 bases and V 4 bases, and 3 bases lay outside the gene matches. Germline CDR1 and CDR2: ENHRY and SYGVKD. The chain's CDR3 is CAISGGGNNVLTF. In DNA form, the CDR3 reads TGTGCCATCAGTGGGGGGGGGAACAACGTCCTGACTTTC.

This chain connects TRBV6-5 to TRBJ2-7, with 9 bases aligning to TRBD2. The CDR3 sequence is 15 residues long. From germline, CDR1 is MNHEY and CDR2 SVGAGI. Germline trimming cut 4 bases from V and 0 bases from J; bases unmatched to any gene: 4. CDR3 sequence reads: CASSSAGGGSYEQYF. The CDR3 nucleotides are TGTGCCAGCAGTTCAGCGGGGGGCGGCTCCTACGAGCAGTACTTC.

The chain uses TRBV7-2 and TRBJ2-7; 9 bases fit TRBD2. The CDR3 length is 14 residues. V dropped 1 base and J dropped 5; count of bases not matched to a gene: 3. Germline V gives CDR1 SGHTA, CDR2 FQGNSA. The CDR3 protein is CASSLEASGNEQYF. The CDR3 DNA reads TGTGCCAGCAGCTTAGAGGCTAGCGGGAACGAGCAGTACTTC.

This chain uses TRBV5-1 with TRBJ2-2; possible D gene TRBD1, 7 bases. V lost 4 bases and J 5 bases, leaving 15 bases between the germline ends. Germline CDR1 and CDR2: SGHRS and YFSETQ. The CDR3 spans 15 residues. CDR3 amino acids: CASSPAQGRTGELFF. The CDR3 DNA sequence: TGCGCCAGCAGCCCTGCACAGGGGAGGACCGGGGAGCTGTTTTTT.

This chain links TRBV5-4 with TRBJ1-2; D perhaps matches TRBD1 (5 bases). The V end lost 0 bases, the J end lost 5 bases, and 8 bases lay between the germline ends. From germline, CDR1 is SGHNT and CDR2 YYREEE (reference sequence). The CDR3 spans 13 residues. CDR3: CASSLVEGYGYTF. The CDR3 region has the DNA TGTGCCAGCAGCTTGGTCGAGGGGTATGGCTACACCTTC. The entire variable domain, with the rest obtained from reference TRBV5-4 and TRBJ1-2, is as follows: ETGVTQSPTHLIKTRGQQVTLRCSSQSGHNTVSWYQQALGQGPQFIFQYYREEENGRGNFPPRFSGLQFPNYSSELNVNALELDDSALYLCASSLVEGYGYTFGSGTRLTVV.

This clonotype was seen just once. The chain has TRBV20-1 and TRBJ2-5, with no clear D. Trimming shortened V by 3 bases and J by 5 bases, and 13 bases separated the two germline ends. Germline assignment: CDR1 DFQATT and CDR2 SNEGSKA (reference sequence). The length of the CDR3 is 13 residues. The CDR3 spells CSARRSLWETQYF. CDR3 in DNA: TGCAGTGCTAGGCGATCCCTATGGGAGACCCAGTACTTC.

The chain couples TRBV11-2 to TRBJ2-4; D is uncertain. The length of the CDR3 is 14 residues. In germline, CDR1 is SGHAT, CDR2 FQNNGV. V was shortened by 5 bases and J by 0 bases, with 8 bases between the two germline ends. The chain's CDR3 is CASSRLLAKNIQYF. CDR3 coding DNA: TGTGCCAGCAGCCGGCTCCTAGCCAAAAACATTCAGTACTTC.

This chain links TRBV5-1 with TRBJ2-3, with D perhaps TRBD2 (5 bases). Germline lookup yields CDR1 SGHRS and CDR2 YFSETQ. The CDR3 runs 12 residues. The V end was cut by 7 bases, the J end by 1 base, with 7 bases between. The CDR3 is CASRLRTDTQYF. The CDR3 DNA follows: TGCGCCAGCCGACTACGCACAGATACGCAGTATTTT.

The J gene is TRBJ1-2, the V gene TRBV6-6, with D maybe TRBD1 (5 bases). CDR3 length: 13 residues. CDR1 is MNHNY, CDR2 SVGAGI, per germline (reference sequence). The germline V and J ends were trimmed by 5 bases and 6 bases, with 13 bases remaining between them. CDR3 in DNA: TGTGCCAGCAGTCCAACTGTGGGGGATGGCTACACCTTC. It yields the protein CASSPTVGDGYTF.

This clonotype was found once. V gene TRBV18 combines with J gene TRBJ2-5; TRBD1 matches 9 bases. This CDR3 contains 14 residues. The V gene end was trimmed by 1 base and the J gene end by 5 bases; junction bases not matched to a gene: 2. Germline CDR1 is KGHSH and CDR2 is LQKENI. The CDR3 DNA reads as TGTGCCAGCTCACCACGGGACAGGGATGAGACCCAGTACTTC. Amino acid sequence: CASSPRDRDETQYF.

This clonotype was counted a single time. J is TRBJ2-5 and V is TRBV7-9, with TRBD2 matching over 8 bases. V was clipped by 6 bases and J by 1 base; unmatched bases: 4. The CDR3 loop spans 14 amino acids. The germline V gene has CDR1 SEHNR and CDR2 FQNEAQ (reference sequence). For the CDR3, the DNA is TGTGCCAGCAGTCGGGGGGGGGCCCAAGAGACCCAGTACTTC. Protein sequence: CASSRGGAQETQYF.